Listed below are T cell receptor beta chains from one sample, sequenced in a study of cytomegalovirus exposure and HLA in healthy donors. TCRdb keeps only in-frame clones here, not all; method: immunoSEQ multiplex PCR. The table shows approximately 150,000 clones, with approximately 82% occurring only once. Sequencing used PBMCs. The source is a woman in her fifties or sixties in good health and CMV-seropositive. The CDR3 runs from the conserved cysteine through the conserved F or W. D genes are given only for firm matches. Only part of the rows carry a size: once, few, many, or a class if the clone is expanded.

d_call clone_size j_call v_call cdr3_nt cdr3_aa
NA NA TRBJ2-7 TRBV9 NA CASSVAPGSSGYF
NA NA TRBJ2-1 TRBV29-1 TGCAGCGTTTTCCCTTACGAGAGCCCCTACAATGAGCAGTTCTTC CSVFPYESPYNEQFF
TRBD1 once TRBJ2-7 TRBV27 TGTGCCAGCAGTTTATGGGCCGGGACAGGGGCCAACGAGCAGTACTTC CASSLWAGTGANEQYF
TRBD1 NA TRBJ2-7 TRBV28 TGTGCCAGCACTATGACAGGGGCCTCCCCCTACGAGCAGTACTTC CASTMTGASPYEQYF
NA NA TRBJ2-7 TRBV6-1 TGTGCCAGCAGTGATAGCCTACACTACGAGCAGTACTTC CASSDSLHYEQYF
NA few TRBJ2-2 TRBV30 TGTGCCTGGAACCCCAGGGTCACCGGGGAGCTGTTTTTT CAWNPRVTGELFF
NA NA TRBJ1-1 TRBV28 TGTGCCAGCAGTGCCAGGGGTCTGGTGGCTTTCTTT CASSARGLVAFF
NA NA TRBJ2-1 TRBV7-9 TGTGCCAGCAGTTCAGGGTCCCGCTCCTACAATGAGCAGTTCTTC CASSSGSRSYNEQFF
TRBD2 NA TRBJ2-3 TRBV5-6 TGTGCCAGCAGCTACCTGACTAGCGGGAGAGAAAAGCAGTATTTT CASSYLTSGREKQYF
NA NA TRBJ2-7 TRBV19 TGTGCCAGCGCTTCGGGTCACGAGCAGTACTTC CASASGHEQYF
NA NA TRBJ2-3 TRBV11-3 TGTGCCAGCAGCTCCACAGGAGGGAACACAGATACGCAGTATTTT CASSSTGGNTDTQYF
NA few TRBJ1-5 TRBV6-5 TGTGCCAGCAGTTATGGCAATCAACCCCAGCATTTT CASSYGNQPQHF
NA NA TRBJ2-3 TRBV5-4 TGTGCCAGCAGTACCCAGGTCGGGGGCACAGATACGCAGTATTTT CASSTQVGGTDTQYF
TRBD2 once TRBJ2-1 TRBV5-1 TGCGCCAGCAGCAAGACTAGCGGGAGGGACAATGAGCAGTTCTTC CASSKTSGRDNEQFF
TRBD2 few TRBJ2-7 TRBV5-8 TGTGCCAGCAGCTTCCCGATAGCGGGAGGTTACGAGCAGTACTTC CASSFPIAGGYEQYF
NA NA TRBJ1-4 TRBV7-9 TGTGCCAGCAGCTTAGCCGGCGGAGACGAAAAACTGTTTTTT CASSLAGGDEKLFF
NA NA TRBJ2-7 TRBV28 TGTGCCAGCAGTTTTGCGGGGAGCTCCTACGAGCAGTACTTC CASSFAGSSYEQYF
NA few TRBJ1-2 TRBV11-2 TGTGCCAGCAGCCAACAGGGTTATTATGGCTACACCTTC CASSQQGYYGYTF
TRBD1 NA TRBJ1-1 TRBV30 TGTGCCTGTGACAGGGTGAACACTGAAGCTTTCTTT CACDRVNTEAFF
TRBD1 once TRBJ2-7 TRBV4-3 TGCGCCAGCAGCCAAGATGGGACAGCCACCTACGAGCAGTACTTC CASSQDGTATYEQYF
NA NA TRBJ2-5 TRBV5-1 TGCGCCAGCAGCACCGGGGACTTCTACCAAGAGACCCAGTACTTC CASSTGDFYQETQYF
NA NA TRBJ1-4 TRBV19 TGTGCCAGTACCGTTCAAGGCGGTGAAAAACTGTTTTTT CASTVQGGEKLFF
TRBD1 NA TRBJ1-2 TRBV28 TGTGCCAGCAGCAGCGACAGGGGTGGCTACACCTTC CASSSDRGGYTF
NA NA TRBJ2-5 TRBV10-3 TGTGCCATCAGTGAGTACGACAGCCTCCAAGAGACCCAGTACTTC CAISEYDSLQETQYF
NA many TRBJ2-4 TRBV6-5 TGTGCCAGCAGCCAGGCAGGGGTTCAAAACATTCAGTACTTC CASSQAGVQNIQYF
NA many TRBJ1-2 TRBV5-6 TGTGCCAGCAGCTGGAGAGGGGGAGACTATGGCTACACCTTC CASSWRGGDYGYTF
TRBD2 NA TRBJ2-5 TRBV15 TGTGCCACCAGCAGACCGGGACTAGAGGCGGAGACCCAGTACTTC CATSRPGLEAETQYF
NA NA TRBJ2-7 TRBV29-1 TGCAGCGTTGGTGGTCCCTACGAGCAGTACTTC CSVGGPYEQYF
NA once TRBJ2-3 TRBV7-2 TGTGCCAGCAGCAAGAGACAGGCCTCCGGAGATACGCAGTATTTT CASSKRQASGDTQYF
NA NA TRBJ2-5 TRBV5-8 TGTGCCAGCAGCTTGGGATTCACAGGCGTTCAAGAGACCCAGTACTTC CASSLGFTGVQETQYF
NA NA TRBJ2-7 TRBV27 TGTGCCAGCAGTGGTCAGGGCTCCGGCGAGCAGTACTTC CASSGQGSGEQYF
TRBD1 NA TRBJ1-3 TRBV11-2 TGTGCCAGCAGCTATACAGGGGGCCAACTCTCTGGAAACACCATATATTTT CASSYTGGQLSGNTIYF
TRBD1 NA TRBJ1-4 TRBV4-2 TGTGCCAGCAGCCAAGTAGCGACAGGGGCAGGTGAAAAACTGTTTTTT CASSQVATGAGEKLFF
TRBD2 NA TRBJ2-1 TRBV11-2 TGTGCCAGCAGCCTTCTAGCGGGAGTTTACAATGAGCAGTTCTTC CASSLLAGVYNEQFF
TRBD1 NA TRBJ2-7 TRBV7-2 TGTGCCAGCAGCTTACCGAGGACAGGGGCCTCCTACGAGCAGTACTTC CASSLPRTGASYEQYF
NA NA TRBJ1-2 TRBV6-5 TGTGCCAGCAGATCGACAGGTTTTACGTTCGGCTACACCTTC CASRSTGFTFGYTF
NA NA TRBJ2-3 TRBV6-5 TGTGCCAGCAGCCATATAAGAGGGGGAGATACGCAGTATTTT CASSHIRGGDTQYF
NA NA TRBJ2-1 TRBV9 TGTGCCAGCAGCGTAGTGGAGGCAGACAATGAGCAGTTCTTC CASSVVEADNEQFF
NA few TRBJ2-1 TRBV7-9 TGTGCCAGCAGCTTACTTACGGTGACAGCCAACAATGAGCAGTTCTTC CASSLLTVTANNEQFF
NA NA TRBJ2-6 TRBV27 TGTGCCAGCAGTTTATATCGAGGGTTGGGGGCCAACGTCCTGACTTTC CASSLYRGLGANVLTF
TRBD1 few TRBJ1-5 TRBV28 TGTGCCAGCAGTGCGCCCTACAGGGGCGTCAATCAGCCCCAGCATTTT CASSAPYRGVNQPQHF
TRBD1 NA TRBJ2-1 TRBV7-2 TGTGCCAGCAGCACTGCCGGGACAGGGGGCAATGAGCAGTTCTTC CASSTAGTGGNEQFF
NA NA TRBJ2-7 TRBV10-3 TGTGCCATCGGGAGGATGACCGGGACTGGATACGACTACGAGCAGTACTTC CAIGRMTGTGYDYEQYF
TRBD2 NA TRBJ2-2 TRBV15 TGTGCCACCAGCAGAGTTGCGGGAGACGGGGAGCTGTTTTTT CATSRVAGDGELFF
TRBD1 NA TRBJ1-1 TRBV7-9 TGTGCCAGCAGCTTAGTTTTGGGACAGACTGAAGCTTTCTTT CASSLVLGQTEAFF
TRBD1 NA TRBJ2-7 TRBV2 TGTGCCAGCAGTCGGGACAGGGGGTCCTACGAGCAGTACTTC CASSRDRGSYEQYF
NA NA TRBJ2-1 TRBV10-3 TGTGCCATCAGTGAGTCGGATGGGGGGAAGCCCAACAATGAGCAGTTCTTC CAISESDGGKPNNEQFF
TRBD1 NA TRBJ1-2 TRBV28 TGTGCCAGCAGTTTGGCGGACAGGGCTGGCTACACCTTC CASSLADRAGYTF
NA NA TRBJ1-4 TRBV28 TGTGCCAGCAACCCCAGGGGAAGCCAACTGTTTTTT CASNPRGSQLFF
NA NA TRBJ2-2 TRBV18 TGTGCCAGCTCACCATTTTTTACTTCCGAAGCGAACACCGGGGAGCTGTTTTTT CASSPFFTSEANTGELFF
TRBD1 once TRBJ2-1 TRBV25-1 TGTGCCAGCAGTGAATATATGGGGACAGGGGTCAATGAGCAGTTCTTC CASSEYMGTGVNEQFF
NA NA TRBJ2-1 TRBV28 TGTGCCAGCAGTCCCGGGGCCAGGGGATCGAATGAGCAGTTCTTC CASSPGARGSNEQFF
TRBD2 NA TRBJ2-7 TRBV7-6 TGTGCCAGCAGCTTACTCACTAGCGGGGACCCTAGAGAGCAGTACTTC CASSLLTSGDPREQYF
NA few TRBJ2-5 TRBV11-3 TGTGCCAGCAGCTCGGTCCATCGGGAGACCCAGTACTTC CASSSVHRETQYF
TRBD1 once TRBJ1-5 TRBV28 TGTGCCAGCAGTCCCCGGGACAGGGGTTCGTGGCAGCCCCAGCATTTT CASSPRDRGSWQPQHF
NA NA TRBJ1-1 TRBV5-4 TGTGCCAGCAGCTGGGGCCCTAACACTGAAGCTTTCTTT CASSWGPNTEAFF
TRBD2 NA TRBJ2-5 TRBV27 TGTGCCAGCAGGAAGACTAGCGGGATAGAGACCCAGTACTTC CASRKTSGIETQYF
TRBD1 NA TRBJ2-3 TRBV7-2 TGTGCCAGCAGCCGACAGGGCAACACGCAGTATTTT CASSRQGNTQYF
TRBD2 NA TRBJ2-5 TRBV9 TGTGCCAGCAGCGCATCCCCGGGGGGGTACCAAGAGACCCAGTACTTC CASSASPGGYQETQYF
NA few TRBJ1-5 TRBV10-3 TGTGCCATCAGTGAGGGGGGAGGGTCCAATCAGCCCCAGCATTTT CAISEGGGSNQPQHF